This TCR beta chain was identified in a study of T cell responses to AZD1222 COVID-19 vaccine. Study-level findings and limits: Reportedly, nearly half of unique spike TCRs recognized epitopes outside B.1.351/B.1.1.7 mutations. Females made up more of the donors, who were largely white British, and clonal diversity may have come out too low. Baseline seropositivity characterized only a handful of AZD1222 recipients.

As for this clone: The antigen remains undetermined.

Assay: immunoSEQ multiplex PCR; the TCRdb copy retains only in-frame clones and omits some. The table lists over 150,000 clones, over 80% of them singletons, with 10% in the top ten. Germline V gives CDR1 SEHNR, CDR2 FQNEAQ (reference sequence). V lost 3 bases to trimming and J lost 1 base; unmatched junction nucleotides: 5. This CDR3 comprises 15 residues. The receptor comes from an adult in good health. This chain links TRBV7-9 with TRBJ1-1, with 7 positions matching TRBD1. Sequencing was performed on peripheral blood, taken on day 0 of AZD1222 vaccination. CDR3 sequence (DNA): TGTGCCAGCAGCTTGGGACAGATGGGGAACACTGAAGCTTTCTTT. Protein product: CASSLGQMGNTEAFF.